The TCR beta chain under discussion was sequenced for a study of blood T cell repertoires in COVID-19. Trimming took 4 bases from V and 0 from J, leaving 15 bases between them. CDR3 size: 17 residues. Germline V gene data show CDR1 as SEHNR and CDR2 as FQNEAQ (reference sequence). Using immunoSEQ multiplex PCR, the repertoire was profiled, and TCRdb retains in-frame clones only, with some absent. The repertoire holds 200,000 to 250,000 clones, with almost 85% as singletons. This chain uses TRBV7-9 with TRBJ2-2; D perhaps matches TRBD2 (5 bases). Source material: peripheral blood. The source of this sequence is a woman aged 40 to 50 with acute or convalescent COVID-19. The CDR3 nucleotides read TGTGCCAGCAGCTCCCTCAAGCGGCATACGAACACCGGGGAGCTGTTTTTT. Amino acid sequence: CASSSLKRHTNTGELFF.